This T cell receptor (beta chain) comes out of a study of T cell responses to AZD1222 COVID-19 vaccine. Study findings and constraints: Donors in the cohort were predominantly white British and more often female, and clonal diversity was possibly underestimated.

This clone was observed a single time. Its antigen is still unknown. The CDR3 loop spans 13 amino acids. CDR1 MNHNY and CDR2 SVGAGI come from the germline V gene (reference sequence). V was pared by 2 bases and J by 6 bases, with 11 bases between. Method: immunoSEQ multiplex PCR; TCRdb's copy keeps in-frame clones and lacks some. The sample shows some 150,000 clones, roughly 88% of them seen only once. The TCR was taken from an adult who received the MenACWY meningococcal vaccine as a control. V and J are TRBV6-6 and TRBJ2-7; D is uncertain. This material consisted of peripheral blood, taken 28 days after the second dose of the MenACWY control vaccine. CDR3 coding DNA: TGTGCCAGCAGTTACGGATGGGGTGGCGAGCAGTACTTC. It is translated as CASSYGWGGEQYF.